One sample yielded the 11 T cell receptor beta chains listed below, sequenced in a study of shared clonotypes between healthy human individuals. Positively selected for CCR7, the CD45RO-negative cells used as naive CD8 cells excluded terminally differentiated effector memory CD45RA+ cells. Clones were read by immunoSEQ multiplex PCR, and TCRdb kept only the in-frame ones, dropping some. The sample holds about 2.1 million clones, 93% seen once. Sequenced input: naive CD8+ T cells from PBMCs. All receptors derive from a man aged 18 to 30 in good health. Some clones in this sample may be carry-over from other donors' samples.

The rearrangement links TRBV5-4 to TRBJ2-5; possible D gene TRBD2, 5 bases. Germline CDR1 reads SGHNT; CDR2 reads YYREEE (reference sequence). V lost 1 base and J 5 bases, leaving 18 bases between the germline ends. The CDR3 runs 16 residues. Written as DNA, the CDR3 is TGTGCCAGCAGCTTGCGACGCGAGGGCAGAGGGGAGACCCAGTACTTC. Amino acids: CASSLRREGRGETQYF. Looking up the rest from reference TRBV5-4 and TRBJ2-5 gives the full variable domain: ETGVTQSPTHLIKTRGQQVTLRCSSQSGHNTVSWYQQALGQGPQFIFQYYREEENGRGNFPPRFSGLQFPNYSSELNVNALELDDSALYLCASSLRREGRGETQYFGPGTRLLVL.

The CDR3 sequence: CASSEHGQPQHF. The CDR3 bases are TGCGCCAGCAGTGAGCACGGACAGCCCCAGCATTTT. The J gene is TRBJ1-5, the V gene TRBV10-1; no definite D call. The CDR3 loop spans 12 amino acids. Germline assignment: CDR1 WNHNN and CDR2 SYGVQD (reference sequence). V lost 2 bases and J lost 7, with 6 bases in between.

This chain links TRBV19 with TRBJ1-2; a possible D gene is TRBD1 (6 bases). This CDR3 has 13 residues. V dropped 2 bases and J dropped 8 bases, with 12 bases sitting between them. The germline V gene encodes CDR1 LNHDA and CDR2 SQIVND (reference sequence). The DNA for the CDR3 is TGTGCCAGTAGTATATTTGGGGGCACGGGCTACACCTTC. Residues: CASSIFGGTGYTF.

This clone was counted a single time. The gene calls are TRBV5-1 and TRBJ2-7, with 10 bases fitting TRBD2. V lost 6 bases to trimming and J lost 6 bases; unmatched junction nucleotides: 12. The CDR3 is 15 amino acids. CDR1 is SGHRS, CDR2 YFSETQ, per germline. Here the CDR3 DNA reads TGCGCCAGCACCAAGCGGGAGGGCCCAGTGGCCGAGCAGTACTTC. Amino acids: CASTKREGPVAEQYF.

The CDR3 loop is CASSFSGAAEAFF. CDR3 coding DNA: TGTGCCAGCAGTTTTTCAGGGGCCGCTGAAGCTTTCTTT. The rearrangement uses TRBV27 and TRBJ1-1, with a possible D match to TRBD1 (6 bases). This CDR3 has 13 residues. Per germline, CDR1 MNHEY and CDR2 SMNVEV (reference sequence). V was cut by 3 bases and J by 6 bases, with 11 bases left in between.

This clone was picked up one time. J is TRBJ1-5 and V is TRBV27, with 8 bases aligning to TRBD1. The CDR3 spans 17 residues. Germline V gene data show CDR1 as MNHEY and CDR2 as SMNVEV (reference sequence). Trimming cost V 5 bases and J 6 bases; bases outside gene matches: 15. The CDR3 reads CASSPGPGQGRIQPQHF. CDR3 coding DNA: TGTGCCAGCAGTCCGGGACCCGGACAGGGTAGAATTCAGCCCCAGCATTTT.

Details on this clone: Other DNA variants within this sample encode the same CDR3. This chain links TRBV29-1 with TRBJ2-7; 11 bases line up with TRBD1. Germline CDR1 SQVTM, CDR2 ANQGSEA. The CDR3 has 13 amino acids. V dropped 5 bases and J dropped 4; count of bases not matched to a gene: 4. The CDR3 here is CSVRTGGQYEQYF. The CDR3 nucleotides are TGCAGCGTTCGGACAGGGGGCCAATACGAGCAGTACTTC.

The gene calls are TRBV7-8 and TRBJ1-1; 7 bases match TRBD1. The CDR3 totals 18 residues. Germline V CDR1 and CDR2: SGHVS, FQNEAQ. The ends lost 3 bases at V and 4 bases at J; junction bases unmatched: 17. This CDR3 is CASSFVSGGSGGRTEAFF. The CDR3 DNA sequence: TGTGCCAGCAGCTTCGTTAGTGGGGGTTCAGGGGGACGCACTGAAGCTTTCTTT.

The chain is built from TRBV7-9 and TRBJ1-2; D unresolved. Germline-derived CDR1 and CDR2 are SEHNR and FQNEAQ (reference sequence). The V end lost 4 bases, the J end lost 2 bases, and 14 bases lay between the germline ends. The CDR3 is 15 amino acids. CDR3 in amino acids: CASSSREGVNYGYTF. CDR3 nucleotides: TGTGCCAGCAGCTCAAGAGAGGGCGTGAACTATGGCTACACCTTC.

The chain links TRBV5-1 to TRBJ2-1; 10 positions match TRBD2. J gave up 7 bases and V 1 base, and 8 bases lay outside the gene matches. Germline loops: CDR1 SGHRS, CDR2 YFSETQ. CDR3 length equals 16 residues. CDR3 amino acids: CASSLIQREGRNEQFF. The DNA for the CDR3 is TGCGCCAGCAGCTTGATACAGCGGGAGGGCAGGAATGAGCAGTTCTTC. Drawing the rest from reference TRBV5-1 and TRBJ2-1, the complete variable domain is KAGVTQTPRYLIKTRGQQVTLSCSPISGHRSVSWYQQTPGQGLQFLFEYFSETQRNKGNFPGRFSGRQFSNSRSEMNVSTLELGDSALYLCASSLIQREGRNEQFFGPGTRLTVL.

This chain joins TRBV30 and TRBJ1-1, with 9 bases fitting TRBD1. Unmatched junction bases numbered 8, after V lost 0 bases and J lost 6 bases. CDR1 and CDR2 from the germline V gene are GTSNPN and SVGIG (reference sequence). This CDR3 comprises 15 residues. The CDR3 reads CAWSVPWTGEPEAFF. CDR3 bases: TGTGCCTGGAGTGTTCCCTGGACAGGGGAGCCTGAAGCTTTCTTT.